This passage covers 15 T cell receptor beta chains from one sample sequenced in a study of metastatic and nonmetastatic thyroid tumors. TCRdb re-analyzed the PCR reads using MiXCR. The table lists tens of thousands of clones, roughly 16% of them singletons, with 4.7% in the top ten. Patients were all untreated before their thyroid surgery. The sequencing sample was made of blood. The source is a female donor with papillary thyroid cancer or a benign thyroid nodule (not recorded which). Some clones in this sample may be carry-over from other donors' samples.

This clone ranks as medium-sized. The chain recombines TRBV6-2 or TRBV6-3 with TRBJ2-5; no clear D. With 8 bases removed from V and 2 bases from J, the gap between germline ends came to 3 bases. CDR1 is MNHEY and CDR2 is SVGEGT in the germline V gene. This CDR3 has 10 amino acids. CDR3: CASRQETQYF. CDR3 nucleotides: TGTGCCAGCCGTCAAGAGACCCAGTACTTC.

This clone was picked up many times. The DNA for the CDR3 is TGTGCCAGCAGCTTAGTAGGGGGAGGGTCCTACGAGCAGTACTTC. Its translation: CASSLVGGGSYEQYF. The V and J genes are TRBV7-9 and TRBJ2-7, with D possibly matching TRBD2 (7 bases). V lost 1 base and J 1 base, leaving 11 bases between the germline ends. The CDR3 extends over 15 amino acids. Germline CDR1 is SEHNR and CDR2 is FQNEAQ (reference sequence).

On this clone itself: The CDR3 carries no conserved terminal phenylalanine or tryptophan, so it likely arises from a read error. V and J are TRBV24-1 and TRBJ1-2; possible D gene TRBD1, 5 bases. Germline V gives CDR1 KGHDR, CDR2 SFDVKD. This CDR3 is 18 amino acids long. The V end lost 0 bases, the J end lost 3 bases, and 19 bases lay between the germline ends. CDR3 DNA sequence: TGTGCCACCAGTGATTTGAAACCCCGTGGGGCCTCACACTATGGCTACACCTTG. Amino acid sequence: CATSDLKPRGASHYGYTL.

A few counts support this clone. The V call is TRBV6-1, the J call TRBJ1-4; 10 nucleotides match TRBD1. The CDR3 loop spans 14 amino acids. Germline V gene data show CDR1 as MNHNS and CDR2 as SASEGT. The J segment lost 8 bases and the V segment lost 8 bases, leaving 8 bases of the junction unmatched. The CDR3 sequence: CASSGQGEDEKLFF. The DNA of the CDR3 is TGTGCCAGCTCAGGACAGGGGGAGGACGAAAAACTGTTTTTT.

This clone was recorded at least ten times. Other DNA sequences from this sample encode an identical CDR3 as well. The V call is TRBV12-3 or TRBV12-4, the J call TRBJ1-2; D is possibly TRBD1 (5 bases). The CDR3 is 14 residues long. V lost 0 bases and J 7 bases, leaving 12 bases between the germline ends. CDR3 DNA: TGTGCCAGCAGTTTAGCGATGGCAGGGCGTGGCTACACCTTC. This translates into CASSLAMAGRGYTF.

This clone was counted ten times or more. CDR3 nucleotides: TGTGCCAGCAGCCATAATTTAGCGGGAGGGCCCTACGAGCAGTACTTC. It translates to CASSHNLAGGPYEQYF. The V gene is TRBV4-2, the J gene TRBJ2-7, with 11 positions matching TRBD2. Germline assignment: CDR1 LGHNA and CDR2 YNFKEQ. This CDR3 has 16 residues. With 3 bases clipped from V and 2 bases from J, the junction kept 6 bases outside the gene matches.

The sample holds many counts of this clone. This chain connects TRBV28 to TRBJ2-1, with D possibly being TRBD1 (5 bases). V was trimmed by 7 bases and J by 1 base, leaving 11 bases between them. This CDR3 is built from 14 residues. Germline CDR1 reads MDHEN; CDR2 reads SYDVKM. This chain's CDR3 is CASTQGYSYNEQFF. DNA for the CDR3: TGTGCCAGCACCCAGGGTTATTCCTACAATGAGCAGTTCTTC.

This clone is medium-sized within its sample. The chain combines TRBV6-1 with TRBJ1-6; D not resolved. The CDR3 extends over 16 amino acids. Germline V gene sequence: CDR1 MNHNS, CDR2 SASEGT. V was clipped by 6 bases and J by 0 bases, with 12 bases between them. CDR3 amino acids: CASSRDGSSYNSPLHF. In DNA, the CDR3 is TGTGCCAGCAGCAGAGACGGAAGCTCCTATAATTCACCCCTCCACTTT.

This clone was seen ten or more times. The chain combines TRBV20-1 with TRBJ2-5; no definite D call. The germline gives CDR1 DFQATT, CDR2 SNEGSKA (reference sequence). Deletions cut 1 base from V and 0 bases from J, with 15 bases between. This CDR3 has 16 residues. The chain's CDR3 is CSARGGNGPHQETQYF. In DNA form, the CDR3 reads TGCAGTGCTAGAGGGGGAAATGGCCCACACCAAGAGACCCAGTACTTC.

This clone has only a few counts. The genes are TRBV29-1 and TRBJ1-3; D is undetermined. Germline CDR1 SQVTM, CDR2 ANQGSEA. The CDR3 covers 13 residues. V lost 4 bases and J lost 4, with 11 bases in between. CDR3 region: CSVAGERGNTIYF. The DNA for the CDR3 is TGCAGCGTTGCGGGCGAAAGAGGAAACACCATATATTTT. The whole variable domain, filled in from reference TRBV29-1 and TRBJ1-3, reads SAVISQKPSRDICQRGTSLTIQCQVDSQVTMMFWYRQQPGQSLTLIATANQGSEATYESGFVIDKFPISRPNLTFSTLTVSNMSPEDSSIYLCSVAGERGNTIYFGEGSWLTVV.

The rearrangement links TRBV5-6 to TRBJ1-1, with TRBD1 matching over 9 bases. The ends lost 4 bases at V and 10 bases at J; junction bases unmatched: 20. CDR1 and CDR2 from the germline V gene are SGHDT and YYEEEE. The CDR3 runs to 17 residues. The DNA for the CDR3 is TGTGCCAGCAGCGAAATGGACAGGGGTTTTATGAATGAGGGAGCTTTCTTT. Translated: CASSEMDRGFMNEGAFF.

As regards this clone: This may arise from a read error, as a much more abundant clone is one base away. The same CDR3 is also encoded by other DNA sequences in this sample. The gene calls are TRBV2 and TRBJ2-2, with a possible D match to TRBD2 (5 bases). The CDR3 covers 15 residues. Germline V gene sequence: CDR1 SNHLY, CDR2 FYNNEI. The CDR3, as DNA: TGTGCCAGTAGTGTCGAGGGCCCGGGGACCGGGGAGCTGTTTTTT. It translates to CASSVEGPGTGELFF.

This clone is judged medium-sized (0.01 to 0.1%). This chain links TRBV12-3 or TRBV12-4 with TRBJ1-5; weak D call: TRBD1 (5 bases). Between the trimmed V and J ends, which lost 7 bases and 5 bases, there was a span of 12 bases. The CDR3 extends over 13 amino acids. The CDR3 coding sequence is TGTGCCAGCACTCAGGGTCCGGATCAGCCCCAGCATTTT. This encodes CASTQGPDQPQHF.

This clone was counted at least ten times. The chain couples TRBV9 to TRBJ1-3; D uncertain. CDR1 is SGDLS, CDR2 YYNGEE, per germline. This CDR3 comprises 15 residues. V lost 0 bases to trimming and J lost 4 bases, with 11 bases between them. In nucleotides, the CDR3 is TGTGCCAGCAGCGTAGGTGGGGAAGGAGGAAACACCATATATTTT. Encoded protein: CASSVGGEGGNTIYF.

The rearrangement links TRBV11-2 to TRBJ2-1; 14 nucleotides line up with TRBD2. The V and J ends lost 4 bases and 4 bases, in that order; junction bases with no gene match: 3. Germline CDR1 is SGHAT and CDR2 is FQNNGV. This CDR3 spans 16 amino acids. CDR3 DNA: TGTGCCAGCAGCTCGGGGACTAGCGGGGGATACAATGAGCAGTTCTTC. It translates to CASSSGTSGGYNEQFF. Filled out from reference TRBV11-2 and TRBJ2-1, the complete variable domain reads EAGVAQSPRYKIIEKRQSVAFWCNPISGHATLYWYQQILGQGPKLLIQFQNNGVVDDSQLPKDRFSAERLKGVDSTLKIQPAKLEDSAVYLCASSSGTSGGYNEQFFGPGTRLTVL.